This T cell receptor beta chain was recovered during a study of cytomegalovirus exposure and HLA in healthy donors. Study at large: Counted in an early data release were approximately 85 million unique TCRs from HLA-typed donors.

As for this clone: The antigen is undetermined.

Study results and caveats: Published work reported that the classifier diagnosed cytomegalovirus status with high specificity and sensitivity.

In the PCR, 60 Vbeta and 13 Jbeta primers were used. Method: immunoSEQ multiplex PCR; TCRdb's copy keeps in-frame clones and lacks some. This table holds about 52,000 clones, over 60% found once. There are 15 residues in the CDR3. Trimming took off 6 bases at V and 5 bases at J, with 16 bases between the two ends. Per germline, CDR1 LNHDA and CDR2 SQIVND (reference sequence). The origin of this receptor is a woman aged 50 to 65 in good health and CMV-seronegative. The chain is built from TRBV19 and TRBJ2-2; D perhaps matches TRBD2 (6 bases). Sequenced: PBMCs. In DNA, the CDR3 is TGTGCCAGTAGCCAACCGGTTGGGGGGACCGGGGAGCTGTTTTTT. Translation: CASSQPVGGTGELFF.